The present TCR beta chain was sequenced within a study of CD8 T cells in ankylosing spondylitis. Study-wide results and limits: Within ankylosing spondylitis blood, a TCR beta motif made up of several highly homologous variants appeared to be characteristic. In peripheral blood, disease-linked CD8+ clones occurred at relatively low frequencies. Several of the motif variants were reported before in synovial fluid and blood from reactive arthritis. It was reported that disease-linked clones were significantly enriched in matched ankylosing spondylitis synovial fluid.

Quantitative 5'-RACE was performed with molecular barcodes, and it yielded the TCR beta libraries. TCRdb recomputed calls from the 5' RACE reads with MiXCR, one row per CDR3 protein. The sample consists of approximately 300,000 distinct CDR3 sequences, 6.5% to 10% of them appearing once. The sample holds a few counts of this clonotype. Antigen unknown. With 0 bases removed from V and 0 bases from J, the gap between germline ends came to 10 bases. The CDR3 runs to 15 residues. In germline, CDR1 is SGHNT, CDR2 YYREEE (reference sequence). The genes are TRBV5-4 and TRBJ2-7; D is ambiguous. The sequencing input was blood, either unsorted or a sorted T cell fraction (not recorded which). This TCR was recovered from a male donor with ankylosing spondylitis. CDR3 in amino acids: CASSLEVGFSYEQYF. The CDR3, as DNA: TGTGCCAGCAGCTTGGAGGTGGGCTTCTCCTACGAGCAGTACTTC.